The text below deals with one TCR beta chain. The entry originates in a study of technical replicates of blood from a few donors. This CDR3 contains 15 residues. Between the trimmed V and J ends, which lost 0 bases and 1 base, there was a span of 7 bases. Germline CDR1 SGHVS, CDR2 FQNEAQ. Measured with immunoSEQ multiplex PCR; TCRdb has only the in-frame clones, and not every one. The table shows more than 80,000 clones, with approximately 95% occurring only once. The clonotype comes from a human donor in good health. Sequencing was carried out using T cells isolated from PBMCs. The rearrangement links TRBV7-8 to TRBJ1-3; the D is unclear. DNA for the CDR3: TGTGCCAGCAGCTTAGCCGTACATTCTGGAAACACCATATATTTT. Amino acid sequence: CASSLAVHSGNTIYF. The whole variable domain, filled in from reference TRBV7-8 and TRBJ1-3, reads GAGVSQSPRYKVAKRGQDVALRCDPISGHVSLFWYQQALGQGPEFLTYFQNEAQLDKSGLPSDRFFAERPEGSVSTLKIQRTQQEDSAVYLCASSLAVHSGNTIYFGEGSWLTVV.